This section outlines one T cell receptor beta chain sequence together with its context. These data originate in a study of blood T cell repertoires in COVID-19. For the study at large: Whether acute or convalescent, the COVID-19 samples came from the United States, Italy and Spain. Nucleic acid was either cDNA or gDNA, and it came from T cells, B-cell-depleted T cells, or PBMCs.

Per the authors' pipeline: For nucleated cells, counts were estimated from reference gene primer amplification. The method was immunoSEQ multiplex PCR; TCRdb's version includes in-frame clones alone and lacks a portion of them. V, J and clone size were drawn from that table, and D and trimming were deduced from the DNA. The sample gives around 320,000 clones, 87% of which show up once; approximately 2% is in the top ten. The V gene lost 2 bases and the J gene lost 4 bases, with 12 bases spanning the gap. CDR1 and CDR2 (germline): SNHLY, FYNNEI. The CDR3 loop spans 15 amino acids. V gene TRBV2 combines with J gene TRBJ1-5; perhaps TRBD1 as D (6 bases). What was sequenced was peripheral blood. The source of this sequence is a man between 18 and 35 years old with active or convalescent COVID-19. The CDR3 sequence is CASSESDSLNQPQHF. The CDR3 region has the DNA TGTGCCAGCAGTGAATCGGACAGCCTTAATCAGCCCCAGCATTTT. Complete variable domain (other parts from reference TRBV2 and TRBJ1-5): EPEVTQTPSHQVTQMGQEVILRCVPISNHLYFYWYRQILGQKVEFLVSFYNNEISEKSEIFDDQFSVERPDGSNFTLKIRSTKLEDSAMYFCASSESDSLNQPQHFGDGTRLSIL.